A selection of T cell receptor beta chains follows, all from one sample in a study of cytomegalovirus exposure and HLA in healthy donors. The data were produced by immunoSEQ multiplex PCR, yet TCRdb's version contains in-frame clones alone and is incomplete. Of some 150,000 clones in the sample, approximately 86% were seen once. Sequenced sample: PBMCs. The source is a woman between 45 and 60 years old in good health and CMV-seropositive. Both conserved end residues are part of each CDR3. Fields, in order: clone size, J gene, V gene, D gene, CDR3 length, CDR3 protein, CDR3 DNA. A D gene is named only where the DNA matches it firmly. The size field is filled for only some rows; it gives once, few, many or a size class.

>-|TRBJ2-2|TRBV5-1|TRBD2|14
CASSSSGGPGELFF
TGCGCCAGCAGCTCCAGCGGGGGCCCCGGGGAGCTGTTTTTT
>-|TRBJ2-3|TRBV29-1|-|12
CSATPRADTQYF
TGCAGCGCGACGCCGAGGGCCGATACGCAGTATTTT
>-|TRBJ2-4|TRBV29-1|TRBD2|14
CSAGRVGAKNIQYF
TGCAGCGCCGGGAGGGTGGGCGCCAAAAACATTCAGTACTTC
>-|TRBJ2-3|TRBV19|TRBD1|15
CASSMGQGGTDTQYF
TGTGCCAGTAGTATGGGTCAGGGGGGCACAGATACGCAGTATTTT
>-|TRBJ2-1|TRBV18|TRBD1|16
CASSPGTESSYNEQFF
TGTGCCAGCTCACCCGGGACAGAATCCTCCTACAATGAGCAGTTCTTC
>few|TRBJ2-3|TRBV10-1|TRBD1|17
CASSDRQGSGGRDTQYF
TGCGCCAGCAGTGATCGCCAGGGATCAGGGGGCCGAGATACGCAGTATTTT
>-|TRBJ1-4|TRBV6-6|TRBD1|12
CASSLDREIGFF
TGTGCCAGCAGTCTCGACAGGGAGATCGGTTTTTTT
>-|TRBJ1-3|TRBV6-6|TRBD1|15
CASSDDRVSGNTIYF
TGTGCCAGCTCGGACGACAGGGTCTCCGGAAACACCATATATTTT
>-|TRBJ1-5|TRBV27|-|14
CASSLQGSNQPQHF
TGTGCCAGCAGTTTACAGGGTAGCAATCAGCCCCAGCATTTT
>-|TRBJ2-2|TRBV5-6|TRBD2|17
CASTSGVLRGSTGELFF
TGTGCCAGCACCTCGGGGGTCTTGCGGGGGTCCACCGGGGAGCTGTTTTTT
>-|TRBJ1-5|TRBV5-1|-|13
CASSSGSNQPQHF
TGCGCCAGCAGCTCAGGCTCCAATCAGCCCCAGCATTTT
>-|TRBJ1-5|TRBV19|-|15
CASSPGDWERKPQHF
TGTGCCAGTAGTCCGGGGGACTGGGAGAGGAAGCCCCAGCATTTT
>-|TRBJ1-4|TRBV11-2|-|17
CASSPYGQYSTNEKLFF
TGTGCCAGCAGCCCTTACGGACAGTACTCAACTAATGAAAAACTGTTTTTT
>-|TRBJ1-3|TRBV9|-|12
CASSTGGNTIYF
TGTGCCAGCAGCACAGGGGGAAACACCATATATTTT
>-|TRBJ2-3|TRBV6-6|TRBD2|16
CASSYRLAGGSDTQYF
TGTGCCAGCAGTTACAGGCTAGCGGGGGGTTCAGATACGCAGTATTTT
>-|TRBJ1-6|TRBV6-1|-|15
CASRVSARDFSPLHF
TGTGCCAGCAGGGTCTCGGCACGCGACTTTTCACCCCTCCACTTT
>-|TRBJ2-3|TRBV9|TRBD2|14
CASSKVGGTDTQYF
TGTGCCAGCAGTAAGGTGGGGGGGACAGATACGCAGTATTTT
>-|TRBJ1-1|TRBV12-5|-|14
CASGLGGAISGAFF
TGTGCTAGTGGCTTAGGTGGGGCTATCTCGGGAGCTTTCTTT
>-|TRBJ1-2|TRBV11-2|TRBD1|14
CASSLVQGVNGYTF
TGTGCCAGCAGCTTAGTGCAGGGGGTGAATGGCTACACCTTC
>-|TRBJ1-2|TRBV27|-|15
CASSLSPGPEYGYTF
TGTGCCAGCAGTTTATCCCCGGGTCCCGAATATGGCTACACCTTC
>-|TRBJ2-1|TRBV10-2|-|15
CASSGGDWDYNEQFF
TGCGCCAGCAGTGGGGGCGATTGGGACTACAATGAGCAGTTCTTC
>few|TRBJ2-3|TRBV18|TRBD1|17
CASSPPTGQRVTDTQYF
TGTGCCAGCTCACCACCGACAGGGCAAAGGGTCACAGATACGCAGTATTTT
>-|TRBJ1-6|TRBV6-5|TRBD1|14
CASKRTGNNSPLHF
TGTGCCAGCAAACGGACAGGGAACAATTCACCCCTCCACTTT
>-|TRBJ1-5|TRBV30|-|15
CAWSVRGYSNQPQHF
TGTGCCTGGAGTGTAAGGGGTTATAGCAATCAGCCCCAGCATTTT
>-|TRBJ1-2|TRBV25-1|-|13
CASSFQGTYGYTF
TGTGCCAGCAGTTTTCAGGGGACCTATGGCTACACCTTC
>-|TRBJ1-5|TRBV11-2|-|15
CASSLGSGGSQPQHF
TGTGCCAGCAGCTTAGGTAGCGGGGGCTCTCAGCCCCAGCATTTT
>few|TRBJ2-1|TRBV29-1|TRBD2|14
CSVTLAGGVNEQFF
TGCAGCGTTACTCTAGCGGGGGGGGTCAATGAGCAGTTCTTC
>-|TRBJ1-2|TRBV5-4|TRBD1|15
CASSLRTGETYGYTF
TGTGCCAGCAGCCTCCGGACAGGGGAGACTTATGGCTACACCTTC
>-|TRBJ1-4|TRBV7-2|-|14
CASSLAGPNEKLFF
TGTGCCAGCAGCTTGGCAGGCCCTAATGAAAAACTGTTTTTT
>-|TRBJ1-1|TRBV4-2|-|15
CASSQGQPRNTEAFF
TGTGCCAGCAGCCAAGGACAGCCCCGGAACACTGAAGCTTTCTTT
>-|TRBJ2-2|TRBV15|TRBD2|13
CATGGREAGELFF
TGTGCCACCGGGGGGCGGGAGGCCGGGGAGCTGTTTTTT
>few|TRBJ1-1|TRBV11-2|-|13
CASSSHFGAEAFF
TGTGCCAGCAGCTCTCATTTCGGGGCTGAAGCTTTCTTT
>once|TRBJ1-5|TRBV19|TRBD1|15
CASSTGTDSNQPQHF
TGTGCCAGTAGTACAGGGACAGATAGCAATCAGCCCCAGCATTTT
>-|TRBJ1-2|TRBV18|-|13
CASSPRQDYGYTF
TGTGCCAGCTCACCACGACAGGACTATGGCTACACCTTC
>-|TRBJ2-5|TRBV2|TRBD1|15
CASSRSGTGKETQYF
TGTGCCAGCAGTAGGTCCGGGACAGGGAAAGAGACCCAGTACTTC
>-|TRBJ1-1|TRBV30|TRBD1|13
CAWSTGDNTEAFF
TGTGCCTGGTCGACAGGGGACAACACTGAAGCTTTCTTT
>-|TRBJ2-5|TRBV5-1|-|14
CASSLFSGIETQYF
TGCGCCAGCAGCTTGTTCTCGGGGATTGAGACCCAGTACTTC
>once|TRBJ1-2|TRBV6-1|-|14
CASSRRGPNYGYTF
TGTGCCAGCAGCCGGAGAGGGCCAAACTATGGCTACACCTTC
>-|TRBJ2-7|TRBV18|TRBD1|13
CASSETGGYEQYF
TGTGCCAGCTCAGAGACAGGGGGCTACGAGCAGTACTTC
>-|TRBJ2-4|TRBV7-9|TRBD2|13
CASGGVAKNIQYF
TGTGCCAGCGGGGGGGTAGCCAAAAACATTCAGTACTTC
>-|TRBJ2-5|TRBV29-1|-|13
CSVVGTGRETQYF
TGCAGCGTTGTCGGCACGGGGAGAGAGACCCAGTACTTC
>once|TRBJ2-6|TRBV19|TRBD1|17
CASHTGQGGIGANVLTF
TGTGCCAGTCACACGGGACAGGGGGGGATCGGGGCCAACGTCCTGACTTTC
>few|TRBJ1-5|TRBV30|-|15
CAWSKQGYSNQPQHF
TGTGCCTGGAGTAAGCAGGGCTATAGCAATCAGCCCCAGCATTTT
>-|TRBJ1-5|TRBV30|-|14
CAWSSRQALQPQHF
TGTGCCTGGAGCTCTAGACAGGCGCTCCAGCCCCAGCATTTT
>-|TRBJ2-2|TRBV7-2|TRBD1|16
CASSLALGQGTGELFF
TGTGCCAGCAGCTTAGCGCTTGGACAGGGGACCGGGGAGCTGTTTTTT
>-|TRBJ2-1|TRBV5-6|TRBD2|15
CASSLVAGGRDEQFF
TGTGCCAGCAGCTTGGTTGCGGGGGGGCGGGATGAGCAGTTCTTC